This TCR beta chain derives from a study of Ad26.COV2.S vaccination and SARS-CoV-2 variants. About the research overall: The donor belonged to the COV1001 Ad26.COV2.S trial arm.

The protocol was immunoSEQ multiplex PCR, while the TCRdb copy is restricted to in-frame clones and leaves out a portion. Among just over 350,000 clones listed, around 83% were seen once. Treatment defined: 15 to 20 received Ad26.COV2.S at low or high dose, single or two shots; about 5 received placebo; per-sample allocation not given. After the first vaccine or placebo injection, samples were drawn on day 63. The V and J ends lost 4 bases and 3 bases, in that order; junction bases with no gene match: 6. CDR3 length: 15 amino acids. Germline-derived CDR1 and CDR2 are MNHEY and SVGAGI. Overall study findings and caveats: People given the vaccine had a wider spike-specific TCR breadth than placebo recipients did. Vaccinees reportedly had broad spike-specific CD8+ and CD4+ T cell responses.

The table lists this clone with a count of one. The target antigen is unknown. This sequence originates from a person between 18 and 59 years old who received the Ad26.COV2.S COVID-19 vaccine or a placebo. Sequenced here: peripheral blood, sampled in a trial of Ad26.COV2.S vaccine versus placebo. The chain carries TRBV6-5 and TRBJ2-4; 7 bases line up with TRBD1. CDR3 sequence: CASSWDSDNKNIQYF. In DNA, the CDR3 is TGTGCCAGCAGTTGGGACAGCGATAACAAAAACATTCAGTACTTC.